This entry lists 30 T cell receptor beta chains sequenced from one sample in a study of cytomegalovirus exposure and HLA in healthy donors. With 60 Vbeta and 13 Jbeta primers, the PCR was carried out. The method was immunoSEQ multiplex PCR; TCRdb's version includes in-frame clones alone and lacks a portion of them. The repertoire has around 180,000 clones, approximately 88% of them found once; the top ten carry about 1.2%. The sample was PBMCs. The receptors were gathered from a boy between 2 and 10 years old in good health and CMV-seronegative.

This clone has a single count. The germline gene is not matched at one end of the junction; a read error may be the cause. The chain is built from TRBV30 and TRBJ2-5; possibly TRBD2 for D (5 bases). This CDR3 spans 15 amino acids. Germline V gene lookup returns CDR1 GTSNPN and CDR2 SVGIG (reference sequence). CDR3 sequence: CAWSVGVQSQEAQYF. The CDR3 nucleotides are TGTGCCTGGAGTGTCGGGGTACAGTCCCAAGAGGCCCAGTACTTC.

The chain carries TRBV9 and TRBJ2-5, with D maybe TRBD2 (5 bases). This CDR3 is 11 amino acids long. Trimming removed 4 bases at V and 5 bases at J, with 6 bases between. CDR1 is SGDLS and CDR2 is YYNGEE in the germline V gene. The CDR3 protein is CASSRGETQYF. DNA of the CDR3: TGTGCCAGCAGCCGCGGGGAGACCCAGTACTTC.

The rearrangement links TRBV5-4 to TRBJ2-2; 7 nucleotides agree with TRBD2. Germline CDR1 reads SGHNT; CDR2 reads YYREEE (reference sequence). Losses at the gene ends were 1 base for V and 4 bases for J; bases not matched to a gene: 10. This CDR3 contains 17 residues. The CDR3 bases are TGTGCCAGCAGCTTGTACGGTTTGCGGGGGATCACCGGGGAGCTGTTTTTT. Residues: CASSLYGLRGITGELFF.

The rearrangement joins TRBV7-8 to TRBJ2-2; maybe TRBD2 (6 bases). The germline CDR1 and CDR2 sequences are SGHVS and FQNEAQ. The CDR3 runs to 15 residues. Deletions cut 5 bases from V and 5 bases from J, with 15 bases between. The CDR3, as DNA: TGTGCCAGCAGCCACCGGGACTCCAGGACCGGGGAGCTGTTTTTT. Protein product: CASSHRDSRTGELFF.

This clone was recorded only once. The chain couples TRBV7-2 to TRBJ1-2; TRBD1 might be the D (5 bases). Per the germline V gene, CDR1 is SGHTA and CDR2 is FQGNSA. The V and J ends lost 4 bases and 5 bases respectively, with 26 bases between them. There are 18 residues in the CDR3. In DNA form, the CDR3 reads TGTGCCAGCAGCTCCTTGGGGACTGGAGCTTACCTGATGTATGGCTACACCTTC. Its protein is CASSSLGTGAYLMYGYTF.

This clone was found once. This chain links TRBV6-6 with TRBJ1-3, with D possibly being TRBD1 (5 bases). V was pared by 5 bases and J by 4 bases, with 12 bases between. The CDR3 length is 14 residues. The germline CDR1 and CDR2 sequences are MNHNY and SVGAGI (reference sequence). CDR3: CASSGGATGNTIYF. The CDR3 DNA is TGTGCCAGCAGTGGAGGGGCTACAGGAAACACCATATATTTT.

This clone appeared once. The rearrangement uses TRBV7-2 and TRBJ2-3; 15 bases align to TRBD2. The germline V gene encodes CDR1 SGHTA and CDR2 FQGNSA. CDR3 size: 16 residues. The V gene end was trimmed by 4 bases and the J gene end by 4 bases; junction bases not matched to a gene: 3. In nucleotides, the CDR3 is TGTGCCAGCAGCTGGGGACTAGCGGGGGGTGCAGATACGCAGTATTTT. It yields the protein CASSWGLAGGADTQYF.

The V call is TRBV27, the J call TRBJ2-3, with a weak D call TRBD1 (8 bases). The CDR3 length is 16 residues. V was clipped by 5 bases and J by 2 bases, with 17 bases between them. Germline CDR1 is MNHEY and CDR2 is SMNVEV (reference sequence). CDR3 sequence: CASSPPQGGLTDTQYF. CDR3 in DNA: TGTGCCAGCAGTCCCCCACAGGGGGGGCTCACAGATACGCAGTATTTT.

V gene TRBV11-2 combines with J gene TRBJ2-1, with 13 bases fitting TRBD2. Trimming cost V 5 bases and J 8 bases; bases outside gene matches: 6. CDR1 and CDR2 (germline): SGHAT, FQNNGV. The CDR3 contains 15 residues. The CDR3 DNA sequence: TGTGCCAGCAGCCCACTAGCGGGGGGGCCCCATGAGCAGTTCTTC. This sequence encodes CASSPLAGGPHEQFF.

This sequence joins TRBV19 and TRBJ1-3; D gene uncertain. V was clipped by 3 bases and J by 2 bases, with 8 bases between them. CDR1 and CDR2 (germline): LNHDA, SQIVND (reference sequence). The CDR3 is 14 amino acids. DNA of the CDR3: TGTGCCAGTAGTATCCGGAGGACTGGAAACACCATATATTTT. Amino acids: CASSIRRTGNTIYF. Drawing the rest from reference TRBV19 and TRBJ1-3, the complete variable domain is DGGITQSPKYLFRKEGQNVTLSCEQNLNHDAMYWYRQDPGQGLRLIYYSQIVNDFQKGDIAEGYSVSREKKESFPLTVTSAQKNPTAFYLCASSIRRTGNTIYFGEGSWLTVV.

Note on this clone: Other DNA sequences in this sample translate to the same CDR3. The chain employs TRBV19 and TRBJ1-5, with 8 bases aligning to TRBD1. Germline V gene sequence: CDR1 LNHDA, CDR2 SQIVND (reference sequence). CDR3 length: 14 amino acids. V shed 3 bases, J shed 6 bases, and the junction held 4 bases outside the gene matches. CDR3 protein: CASSIQGAGQPQHF. CDR3 DNA: TGTGCCAGTAGTATCCAGGGGGCAGGTCAGCCCCAGCATTTT.

The chain uses TRBV19 and TRBJ2-1, with a tentative D call TRBD2 (6 bases). The CDR3 extends over 17 amino acids. Germline CDR1 is LNHDA and CDR2 is SQIVND (reference sequence). Trimming shortened V by 0 bases and J by 4 bases, and 16 bases separated the two germline ends. CDR3 bases: TGTGCCAGTAGTATAGATACTAGCCGAGTCCTGTACAATGAGCAGTTCTTC. Translation gives CASSIDTSRVLYNEQFF. The variable domain in full, completed from reference TRBV19 and TRBJ2-1, reads DGGITQSPKYLFRKEGQNVTLSCEQNLNHDAMYWYRQDPGQGLRLIYYSQIVNDFQKGDIAEGYSVSREKKESFPLTVTSAQKNPTAFYLCASSIDTSRVLYNEQFFGPGTRLTVL.

The V and J genes are TRBV10-3 and TRBJ1-1, with D perhaps TRBD1 (6 bases). Trimming cost V 10 bases and J 11 bases, with 20 bases left between them. CDR3 length: 12 amino acids. The germline CDR1 and CDR2 sequences are ENHRY and SYGVKD. The CDR3 nucleotides are TGTGCCACGGCCCCGGGGAATAGGGGGGCTTTCTTT. This translates into CATAPGNRGAFF.

The chain joins TRBV6-6 to TRBJ1-3; D perhaps matches TRBD1 (5 bases). Germline CDR1 reads MNHNY; CDR2 reads SVGAGI (reference sequence). V was shortened by 2 bases and J by 1 base, with 9 bases between the two germline ends. This CDR3 contains 15 residues. In DNA form, the CDR3 reads TGTGCCAGCAGTTACCGGACATTTTCTGGAAACACCATATATTTT. Its translation is CASSYRTFSGNTIYF.

V and J are TRBV7-9 and TRBJ2-2; tentatively, D is TRBD1 (6 bases). Germline-derived CDR1 and CDR2 are SEHNR and FQNEAQ (reference sequence). V lost 2 bases, J lost 3 bases, and 10 bases lay in between. The CDR3 loop spans 15 amino acids. In DNA, the CDR3 is TGTGCCAGCAGCTTATCTGGGGGCTACACCGGGGAGCTGTTTTTT. It yields the protein CASSLSGGYTGELFF.

This clone is a singleton in its sample. The chain couples TRBV30 to TRBJ1-5; 8 bases map to TRBD1. Germline values: CDR1 GTSNPN, CDR2 SVGIG (reference sequence). The CDR3 covers 15 residues. The ends lost 0 bases at V and 1 base at J; junction bases unmatched: 2. In nucleotides, the CDR3 is TGTGCCTGGAGTGTACAGGGGGGGAGCAATCAGCCCCAGCATTTT. Encoded protein: CAWSVQGGSNQPQHF.

This rearrangement joins TRBV2 to TRBJ1-2; 9 bases are shared with TRBD1. CDR1 is SNHLY, CDR2 FYNNEI, per germline. The trim removed 5 bases at V and 3 bases at J, leaving 7 bases unmatched. The CDR3 extends over 15 amino acids. This CDR3 reads CASSTNRGRDYGYTF. CDR3 bases: TGTGCCAGCAGTACCAACAGGGGGCGAGACTATGGCTACACCTTC.

The V and J genes are TRBV5-1 and TRBJ2-2; 8 bases line up with TRBD1. Germline V CDR1 and CDR2: SGHRS, YFSETQ. V shed 0 bases, J shed 4 bases, and the junction held 5 bases outside the gene matches. CDR3 length: 16 residues. This CDR3 is CASSLEARGPTGELFF. CDR3 in DNA: TGCGCCAGCAGCTTGGAGGCCAGGGGGCCCACCGGGGAGCTGTTTTTT. The whole variable domain, filled in from reference TRBV5-1 and TRBJ2-2, reads KAGVTQTPRYLIKTRGQQVTLSCSPISGHRSVSWYQQTPGQGLQFLFEYFSETQRNKGNFPGRFSGRQFSNSRSEMNVSTLELGDSALYLCASSLEARGPTGELFFGEGSRLTVL.

Comment on this clone: At one boundary the junction diverges from the germline segment, which might be a read error. The V and J genes are TRBV30 and TRBJ1-2; TRBD1 agrees at 10 bases. CDR1 is GTSNPN and CDR2 is SVGIG in the germline V gene (reference sequence). The CDR3 is 15 amino acids. The chain's CDR3 is CAWSETGGPVYGHTF. The CDR3 region has the DNA TGTGCCTGGAGTGAGACAGGGGGCCCCGTCTATGGCCACACCTTC.

V and J are TRBV20-1 and TRBJ2-5; TRBD1 might be the D (5 bases). This CDR3 is built from 11 residues. Deletions cut 5 bases from V and 5 bases from J, with 9 bases between. Germline lookup yields CDR1 DFQATT and CDR2 SNEGSKA (reference sequence). The CDR3 here is CSASTGETQYF. CDR3 bases: TGCAGTGCTTCTACAGGCGAGACCCAGTACTTC.

The gene calls are TRBV7-8 and TRBJ1-5; TRBD1 might be the D (5 bases). The V end lost 2 bases, the J end lost 4 bases, and 12 bases lay between the germline ends. Per germline, CDR1 SGHVS and CDR2 FQNEAQ. This CDR3 contains 15 residues. In DNA, the CDR3 is TGTGCCAGCAGCTTAAATGGGGGGGTAAATCAGCCCCAGCATTTT. Translated: CASSLNGGVNQPQHF.

The V and J genes are TRBV11-2 and TRBJ2-7; TRBD2 aligns across 13 bases. There are 19 residues in the CDR3. V lost 4 bases and J lost 2; bases outside the gene matches: 14. CDR1 is SGHAT and CDR2 is FQNNGV in the germline V gene. In nucleotides, the CDR3 is TGTGCCAGCAGCTCCCGACTAGCGGGAGGTAGGGGGAACCCCTACGAGCAGTACTTC. Translation gives CASSSRLAGGRGNPYEQYF.

The chain has TRBV4-3 and TRBJ2-7, with D possibly matching TRBD2 (5 bases). CDR3 length: 13 amino acids. Looked up from germline, CDR1 is LGHNA and CDR2 is YSLEER. Trimming removed 4 bases from V and 0 bases from J, with 7 bases in between. CDR3 region: CASSPSTSYEQYF. The DNA of the CDR3 is TGCGCCAGCAGCCCTAGCACCTCCTACGAGCAGTACTTC.

The chain has TRBV14 and TRBJ2-1, with D perhaps TRBD2 (6 bases). The CDR3 sequence is 13 residues long. V lost 3 bases and J lost 7, with 10 bases in between. Germline CDR1 SGHDN, CDR2 FVKESK. DNA of the CDR3: TGTGCCAGCAGCCATACGGGGGATAATGAGCAGTTCTTC. It specifies CASSHTGDNEQFF.

CDR3: CASSSGAQETQYF. CDR3 bases: TGTGCCAGCAGCTCAGGGGCCCAAGAGACCCAGTACTTC. The rearrangement links TRBV7-6 to TRBJ2-5; a weak D match, TRBD1 (6 bases). Germline V gene lookup returns CDR1 SGHVS and CDR2 FNYEAQ. With 4 bases removed from V and 1 base from J, the gap between germline ends came to 7 bases. The CDR3 covers 13 residues. Combining the CDR3 with reference TRBV7-6 and TRBJ2-5 gives the whole variable domain GAGVSQSPRYKVTKRGQDVALRCDPISGHVSLYWYRQALGQGPEFLTYFNYEAQQDKSGLPNDRFSAERPEGSISTLTIQRTEQRDSAMYRCASSSGAQETQYFGPGTRLLVL.

CDR3: CASSLMGGTEAFF. As DNA, the CDR3 is TGTGCCAGCAGCTTAATGGGAGGTACTGAAGCTTTCTTT. This chain joins TRBV7-2 and TRBJ1-1; D is uncertain. Germline V gives CDR1 SGHTA, CDR2 FQGNSA. The CDR3 is made up of 13 amino acids. The V end was cut by 2 bases, the J end by 5 bases, with 9 bases between.

The chain combines TRBV4-3 with TRBJ1-6, with D perhaps TRBD1 (5 bases). The germline V gene has CDR1 LGHNA and CDR2 YSLEER. V lost 1 base to trimming and J lost 8 bases, with 9 bases between them. This CDR3 is built from 14 residues. DNA for the CDR3: TGCGCCAGCAGCCAAGGAGACAGATATTCACCCCTCCACTTT. Translating it yields CASSQGDRYSPLHF.

The V call is TRBV6-1, the J call TRBJ2-2; 9 positions agree with TRBD1. Per germline, CDR1 MNHNS and CDR2 SASEGT. The junction had 2 bases not matched to a gene; V was cut back by 8 bases and J by 1 base. The CDR3 consists of 14 residues. The CDR3 nucleotides are TGTGCCAGCTCGGACAGGGGGAACACCGGGGAGCTGTTTTTT. Amino acids: CASSDRGNTGELFF.

This chain joins TRBV20-1 and TRBJ2-7; 8 bases match TRBD2. The CDR3 extends over 11 amino acids. Germline V gene lookup returns CDR1 DFQATT and CDR2 SNEGSKA (reference sequence). The V and J ends lost 5 bases and 7 bases, in that order; junction bases with no gene match: 4. The chain's CDR3 is CSASGGSEQYV. In DNA form, the CDR3 reads TGCAGTGCTTCGGGGGGGAGTGAGCAGTACGTC.

The V and J genes are TRBV19 and TRBJ1-3; no firm D call. The CDR3 extends over 12 amino acids. Looked up from germline, CDR1 is LNHDA and CDR2 is SQIVND (reference sequence). The ends were cut back, 2 bases at V and 7 bases at J, with 6 bases in the middle. The CDR3: CASSIPGNTIYF. CDR3 DNA sequence: TGTGCCAGTAGTATACCGGGGAACACCATATATTTT.